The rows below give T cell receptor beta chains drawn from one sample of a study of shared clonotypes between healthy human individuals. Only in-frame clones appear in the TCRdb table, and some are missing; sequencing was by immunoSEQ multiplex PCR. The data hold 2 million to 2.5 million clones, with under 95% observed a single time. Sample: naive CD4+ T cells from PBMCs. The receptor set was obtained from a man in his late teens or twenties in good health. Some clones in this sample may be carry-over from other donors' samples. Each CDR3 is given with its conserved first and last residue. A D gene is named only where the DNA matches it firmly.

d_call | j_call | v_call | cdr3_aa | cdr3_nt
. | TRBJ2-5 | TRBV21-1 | CASSPDGYF | TGTGCCAGCAGCCCGGACGGGTACTTC
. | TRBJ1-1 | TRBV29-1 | CSVSGTMNTEAFF | TGCAGCGTTTCCGGGACGATGAACACTGAAGCTTTCTTT
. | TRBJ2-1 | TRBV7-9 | CASSEEFF | TGTGCCAGCAGCGAGGAGTTCTTC
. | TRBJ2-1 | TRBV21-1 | CASSRKGLAGFLYNEQFF | TGTGCCAGCAGCAGGAAGGGACTAGCGGGTTTCCTATACAATGAGCAGTTCTTC
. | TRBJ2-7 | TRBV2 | CARYEYEQYF | TGTGCCAGGTACGAATACGAGCAGTACTTC
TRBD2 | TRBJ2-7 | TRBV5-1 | CASSPGGLASYEQYF | TGCGCCAGCAGCCCGGGGGGACTAGCTTCCTACGAGCAGTACTTC
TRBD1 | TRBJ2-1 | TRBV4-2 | CASSQDGQGGREQFF | TGTGCCAGCAGCCAAGATGGACAGGGTGGGCGTGAGCAGTTCTTC
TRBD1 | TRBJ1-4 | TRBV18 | CASSPRYGQGEEKLFF | TGTGCCAGCTCACCACGATACGGACAGGGGGAGGAAAAACTGTTTTTT
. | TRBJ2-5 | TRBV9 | CASSPGRGKETQYF | TGTGCCAGCAGCCCGGGACGGGGAAAAGAGACCCAGTACTTC
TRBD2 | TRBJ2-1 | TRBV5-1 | CASSPTSGREEQFF | TGCGCCAGCAGTCCCACTAGCGGGAGAGAAGAGCAGTTCTTC
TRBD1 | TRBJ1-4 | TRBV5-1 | CASSFGQGATNEKLFF | TGCGCCAGCAGCTTCGGTCAGGGGGCGACTAATGAAAAACTGTTTTTT
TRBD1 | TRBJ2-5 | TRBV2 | CASRPNPGTGETQYF | TGTGCCAGCAGACCTAACCCGGGGACAGGGGAGACCCAGTACTTC
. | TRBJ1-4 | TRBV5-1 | CASSPTGTFNEKLFF | TGCGCCAGCAGCCCCACAGGGACCTTTAATGAAAAACTGTTTTTT